The T cell receptor (beta chain) described here comes from a study of persistence of HIV-infected CD4 T cells. Cells were stimulated with overlapping HIV-1 Gag 15-mer peptides. Sorting selected CD4+ T cells upregulating both CD40 ligand and CD69. Stimulated PBMCs had first been depleted of CD8+ T cells. As regards this clone: Antigen unknown.

The libraries were made with immunoSEQ version 4 in survey mode. The method was immunoSEQ multiplex PCR; TCRdb's version includes in-frame clones alone and lacks a portion of them. Of roughly 8,500 clones listed, less than 85% were seen once; the top ten hold 2% to 2.5%. The CDR3 extends over 15 amino acids. Unmatched junction bases numbered 3, after V lost 6 bases and J lost 3 bases. Germline V CDR1 and CDR2: KGHSH, LQKENI. The receptor comes from an adult woman with HIV who was CMV-seropositive. The starting material was CD4+ T cells sorted from PBMCs after approximately 20-hour stimulation, obtained from a patient who received antiretroviral therapy. J is TRBJ1-5 and V is TRBV18; TRBD1 aligns across 12 bases. CDR3 in amino acids: CASSPGQGANQPQHF. Written as DNA, the CDR3 is TGTGCCAGCTCCCCGGGACAGGGGGCCAATCAGCCCCAGCATTTT. Full variable domain (remainder filled in from reference TRBV18 and TRBJ1-5): NAGVMQNPRHLVRRRGQEARLRCSPMKGHSHVYWYRQLPEEGLKFMVYLQKENIIDESGMPKERFSAEFPKEGPSILRIQQVVRGDSAAYFCASSPGQGANQPQHFGDGTRLSIL.